This entry lists 10 T cell receptor beta chains sequenced from one sample in a study of T cells after yellow fever vaccination. TCRdb processed the 5' RACE reads anew with MiXCR; each CDR3 protein has one entry. This table holds hundreds of thousands of distinct CDR3 sequences, roughly an eighth found once. Sequenced here: PBMCs, sampled on the day of the yellow fever booster vaccination. These receptors all come from a man aged 25 to 40 who received the YFV17D yellow fever vaccine.

V is TRBV27 and J is TRBJ2-7, with 7 bases fitting TRBD1. Germline V lookup: CDR1 MNHEY, CDR2 SMNVEV (reference sequence). This CDR3 has 16 amino acids. V trimming: 5 bases; J trimming: 3 bases; junction bases outside the gene matches: 13. The CDR3 loop is CASSTRDSQKVYEQYF. In DNA, the CDR3 is TGTGCCAGCAGTACAAGGGACAGTCAGAAGGTCTACGAGCAGTACTTC.

This clonotype showed up just a few times. V gene TRBV5-1 combines with J gene TRBJ2-7, with 10 bases fitting TRBD1. Germline assignment: CDR1 SGHRS and CDR2 YFSETQ. After removal of 2 bases from V and 7 bases from J, the junction contained 9 bases not matched to a gene. This CDR3 spans 15 amino acids. The CDR3: CASSFRDRGAGEQYF. CDR3 sequence (DNA): TGCGCCAGCAGCTTCCGGGACAGGGGTGCGGGGGAGCAGTACTTC.

This clonotype came up a few times. The chain joins TRBV5-1 to TRBJ2-5, with 10 bases identical to TRBD2. This CDR3 contains 14 residues. J was trimmed by 5 bases and V by 4 bases; bases with no gene match: 5. Looked up from germline, CDR1 is SGHRS and CDR2 is YFSETQ. The CDR3 loop is CASSRTSGVETQYF. The CDR3 DNA reads as TGCGCCAGCAGCCGGACTAGCGGAGTGGAGACCCAGTACTTC.

The gene calls are TRBV30 and TRBJ2-5; D is undetermined. Trimming removed 0 bases at V and 5 bases at J, with 7 bases between. Germline values: CDR1 GTSNPN, CDR2 SVGIG (reference sequence). The CDR3 sequence is 12 residues long. The CDR3 DNA is TGTGCCTGGAGTGTACTAACGGAGACCCAGTACTTC. Translated: CAWSVLTETQYF.

This sequence joins TRBV12-3 or TRBV12-4 and TRBJ2-2; D ambiguous. CDR3 length: 12 residues. V was cut by 4 bases and J by 8 bases, with 8 bases left in between. The CDR3 sequence: CASSSQLGELFF. DNA for the CDR3: TGTGCCAGCAGTTCCCAGCTAGGGGAGCTGTTTTTT.

This rearrangement joins TRBV11-2 to TRBJ2-3, with D perhaps being TRBD1 or TRBD2 (6 bases each). The CDR3 is made up of 14 amino acids. The germline CDR1 and CDR2 sequences are SGHAT and FQNNGV. Trimming took 1 base from V and 8 from J, leaving 13 bases between them. This chain's CDR3 is CASSLGDPGATQYF. Here the CDR3 DNA reads TGTGCCAGCAGCTTAGGGGACCCGGGGGCTACGCAGTATTTT. Full variable domain (missing parts from reference TRBV11-2 and TRBJ2-3): EAGVAQSPRYKIIEKRQSVAFWCNPISGHATLYWYQQILGQGPKLLIQFQNNGVVDDSQLPKDRFSAERLKGVDSTLKIQPAKLEDSAVYLCASSLGDPGATQYFGPGTRLTVL.

This rearrangement joins TRBV4-3 to TRBJ2-3; D gene ambiguous. Germline V gene lookup returns CDR1 LGHNA and CDR2 YSLEER. The V end was cut by 0 bases, the J end by 0 bases, with 7 bases between. There are 15 residues in the CDR3. CDR3 sequence reads: CASSQDPVSTDTQYF. CDR3 nucleotides: TGCGCCAGCAGCCAAGATCCGGTGAGCACAGATACGCAGTATTTT.

Many counts were recorded for this clonotype. The chain joins TRBV5-1 to TRBJ2-5; D remains ambiguous. CDR3 size: 13 residues. From germline, CDR1 is SGHRS and CDR2 YFSETQ. V lost 5 bases, J lost 3 bases, and 11 bases lay in between. The CDR3: CASSVGLEETQYF. For the CDR3, the DNA is TGCGCCAGCAGTGTAGGGCTGGAAGAGACCCAGTACTTC. Complete variable domain (other parts from reference TRBV5-1 and TRBJ2-5): KAGVTQTPRYLIKTRGQQVTLSCSPISGHRSVSWYQQTPGQGLQFLFEYFSETQRNKGNFPGRFSGRQFSNSRSEMNVSTLELGDSALYLCASSVGLEETQYFGPGTRLLVL.

This clonotype was counted at least ten times. This chain joins TRBV7-2 and TRBJ2-1, with D perhaps matching TRBD2 (6 bases). Germline V gene sequence: CDR1 SGHTA, CDR2 FQGNSA. V gave up 8 bases and J gave up 2 bases, with 10 bases separating them. The CDR3 covers 13 residues. CDR3 region: CASSSGAYNEQFF. CDR3 sequence (DNA): TGTGCCAGCTCTTCGGGGGCCTACAATGAGCAGTTCTTC.

There are a few counts of this clonotype. The gene calls are TRBV29-1 and TRBJ2-7; 9 nucleotides agree with TRBD1. The ends lost 6 bases at V and 3 bases at J; junction bases unmatched: 3. CDR1 and CDR2 (germline): SQVTM, ANQGSEA. The length of the CDR3 is 12 residues. CDR3 coding DNA: TGCAGCGTGGGGACAGGGTTCTACGAGCAGTACTTC. Encoded protein: CSVGTGFYEQYF.